This is a list of T cell receptor beta chains from one sample in a study of OX40 agonist ivuxolimab in advanced cancers. The repertoire was sequenced with immunoSEQ multiplex PCR; TCRdb's copy has only in-frame clones and lacks some. This table has 75,000 to 100,000 clones, 70% to 85% appearing once. The sequencing used CD4+ or CD8+ T cells sorted from blood, collected in a trial of the OX40 agonist ivuxolimab. The receptors were sampled from an adult with an advanced solid tumor such as melanoma, head and neck, liver or kidney cancer. CDR3s include the opening cysteine and the closing phenylalanine or tryptophan. The D gene is left open where the match is weak. Size tells how often a clone was seen (once, few, many) or the class of an expanded clone, and some rows leave it out.

d_gene	j_gene	len	v_gene	abundance	CDR3nt	CDR3aa
.	TRBJ2-7	14	TRBV2	.	TGTGCCAGCAGTGAAGCAGGGAGCAACTACGAGCAGTACTTC	CASSEAGSNYEQYF
.	TRBJ2-5	14	TRBV19	.	TGTGCCAGTAGTCCGGTGGGGTTCCAAGAGACCCAGTACTTC	CASSPVGFQETQYF
TRBD2	TRBJ2-7	15	TRBV14	.	TGTGCCAGCAGCCAAGATAGGACTAGCGGTTACGAGCAGTACTTC	CASSQDRTSGYEQYF
.	TRBJ2-3	13	TRBV15	once	TGTGCCACCAGCAACCGGGGCACAGATACGCAGTATTTT	CATSNRGTDTQYF
TRBD2	TRBJ2-1	16	TRBV19	.	TGTGCCAGTAGGGAGACTAGCGGGCGGGGGAGGAGGGAGCAGTTCTTC	CASRETSGRGRREQFF
.	TRBJ1-2	15	TRBV29-1	.	TGCAGCGTTGATGGAGGGGGACCAGCTAACTATGGCTACACCTTC	CSVDGGGPANYGYTF
TRBD1	TRBJ1-2	14	TRBV7-2	.	TGTGCCAGCAGCTTACCGGGACAGGGACTTGGCTGCACCTTC	CASSLPGQGLGCTF
.	TRBJ1-3	11	TRBV7-9	once	TGTGCCAGCAGCAGACGAAACACCATATATTTT	CASSRRNTIYF
.	TRBJ1-1	13	TRBV19	once	TGTGCCAGTAGTATAGAAGGGGGCACTGAAGCTTTCTTT	CASSIEGGTEAFF
TRBD2	TRBJ2-7	20	TRBV7-8	many	TGTGCCAGCAGCCCGTATAGGGTCCTAGCGGGGGGCACTTTCTCCTACGAGCAGTACTTC	CASSPYRVLAGGTFSYEQYF